Below, 27 T cell receptor beta chains from the same sample are listed, as sequenced in a study of blood T cell repertoires in COVID-19. Assay: immunoSEQ multiplex PCR; the TCRdb copy retains only in-frame clones and omits some. In the table there are about 140,000 clones, about 88% of which are singletons. Source material: peripheral blood. These receptors all stem from a human donor with COVID-19, enrolled during active disease. The donor label of this sample is uncertain.

The V gene is TRBV30, the J gene TRBJ1-1; no reliable D call. The germline V and J ends were trimmed by 1 base and 1 base, with 16 bases remaining between them. From germline, CDR1 is GTSNPN and CDR2 SVGIG (reference sequence). The CDR3 runs 16 residues. The CDR3 bases are TGTGCCTGGAGTGAGCACCTAGGACGGGAGAACACTGAAGCTTTCTTT. This encodes CAWSEHLGRENTEAFF.

The chain is built from TRBV6-5 and TRBJ2-3; no definite D call. Germline CDR1 and CDR2: MNHEY and SVGAGI. The CDR3 has 14 amino acids. Trimming pared 6 bases from V and 1 base from J, leaving 11 bases between. CDR3 in amino acids: CASRAFVGTDTQYF. CDR3 in DNA: TGTGCCAGCAGGGCCTTTGTCGGCACAGATACGCAGTATTTT.

This clone appeared once. This CDR3 reads CASSANTGGAYGYTF. As DNA, the CDR3 is TGTGCCAGCAGCGCGAATACAGGGGGCGCCTATGGCTACACCTTC. This chain uses TRBV5-4 with TRBJ1-2; 9 bases are shared with TRBD1. Per germline, CDR1 SGHNT and CDR2 YYREEE (reference sequence). V lost 4 bases, J lost 4 bases, and 8 bases stayed unmatched. The CDR3 is 15 residues long.

The sample holds one count of this clone. The chain uses TRBV12-3 or TRBV12-4 and TRBJ2-1; a possible D gene is TRBD2 (5 bases). Trimming stripped 3 bases from V and 8 bases from J, with 8 bases between. This CDR3 region has 12 residues. In DNA, the CDR3 is TGTGCCAGCAGTTTTACCGGGGATGAGCAGTTCTTC. It yields the protein CASSFTGDEQFF.

The rearrangement links TRBV6-5 to TRBJ2-7; the match to TRBD1 covers 7 bases. The germline V gene has CDR1 MNHEY and CDR2 SVGAGI. V was pared by 2 bases and J by 0 bases, with 7 bases of the junction left unmatched. This CDR3 region has 16 residues. CDR3 protein: CASSYPRGQNSYEQYF. CDR3 coding DNA: TGTGCCAGCAGTTACCCCCGGGGACAGAACTCCTACGAGCAGTACTTC.

This rearrangement joins TRBV7-3 to TRBJ2-1; 10 bases map to TRBD1. The CDR3 runs to 16 residues. Germline values: CDR1 SGHTA, CDR2 FQGTGA. V lost 1 base, J lost 7 bases, and 7 bases stayed unmatched. The CDR3 DNA sequence: TGTGCCAGCAGCTTAAAGGCGACAGGGGGCTTTAATGAGCAGTTCTTC. It is translated as CASSLKATGGFNEQFF.

V and J are TRBV25-1 and TRBJ2-1; weak D call: TRBD1 (7 bases). Trimming stripped 8 bases from V and 0 bases from J, with 11 bases between. The germline V gene has CDR1 MGHDK and CDR2 SYGVNS. This CDR3 spans 14 amino acids. Here the CDR3 reads CASRGTASYNEQFF. The DNA for the CDR3 is TGTGCCAGCCGGGGGACAGCCTCCTACAATGAGCAGTTCTTC.

The CDR3 here is CASSPGGGNTIYF. In nucleotides, the CDR3 is TGTGCCAGCAGCCCAGGGGGCGGAAACACCATATATTTT. V is TRBV2 and J is TRBJ1-3, with 8 bases lining up with TRBD1. From germline, CDR1 is SNHLY and CDR2 FYNNEI. This CDR3 has 13 amino acids. Trimming cost V 6 bases and J 4 bases; bases outside gene matches: 2.

The rearrangement joins TRBV11-3 to TRBJ2-1; no clear D. Germline V gives CDR1 SGHNT, CDR2 YENEEA. Trimming removed 5 bases at V and 7 bases at J, with 12 bases between. This CDR3 comprises 13 residues. The CDR3 region has the DNA TGTGCCAGCAGCACCAATAGCCAGAATGAGCAGTTCTTC. Translation gives CASSTNSQNEQFF. The entire variable domain, with the rest obtained from reference TRBV11-3 and TRBJ2-1, is as follows: EAGVVQSPRYKIIEKKQPVAFWCNPISGHNTLYWYLQNLGQGPELLIRYENEEAVDDSQLPKDRFSAERLKGVDSTLKIQPAELGDSAVYLCASSTNSQNEQFFGPGTRLTVL.

This chain joins TRBV10-3 and TRBJ1-4; TRBD1 matches 9 bases. CDR3 size: 14 residues. CDR1 ENHRY and CDR2 SYGVKD come from the germline V gene. The trim removed 4 bases at V and 7 bases at J, leaving 4 bases unmatched. The CDR3 DNA reads TGTGCCATCAGTGGGGGACAGGGCGGTGAAAAACTGTTTTTT. Residues: CAISGGQGGEKLFF.

This chain links TRBV19 with TRBJ1-2; D unresolved. Per the germline V gene, CDR1 is LNHDA and CDR2 is SQIVND (reference sequence). The CDR3 runs to 15 residues. V lost 4 bases and J 7 bases, leaving 19 bases between the germline ends. The DNA of the CDR3 is TGTGCCAGTAGTACCCGGGAGGACTCCAGCGGTGGCTACACCTTC. Translation gives CASSTREDSSGGYTF.

This chain links TRBV10-3 with TRBJ1-1, with 8 bases fitting TRBD1. V trimming: 5 bases; J trimming: 0 bases; junction bases outside the gene matches: 5. The CDR3 runs to 15 residues. Germline loops: CDR1 ENHRY, CDR2 SYGVKD. This CDR3 reads CAISWGTGLNTEAFF. In DNA, the CDR3 is TGTGCCATCAGTTGGGGGACAGGCCTGAACACTGAAGCTTTCTTT.

The V and J genes are TRBV25-1 and TRBJ2-2; no clear D. The CDR3 has 16 amino acids. Deletions cut 3 bases from V and 4 bases from J, with 15 bases between. Germline-derived CDR1 and CDR2 are MGHDK and SYGVNS. CDR3 amino acids: CASSDGISPGTGELFF. CDR3 nucleotides: TGTGCCAGCAGTGACGGAATATCCCCGGGCACCGGGGAGCTGTTTTTT.

The V call is TRBV6-5, the J call TRBJ2-5; D gene uncertain. Trimming removed 6 bases from V and 2 bases from J, with 10 bases in between. CDR1 and CDR2 (germline): MNHEY, SVGAGI. The CDR3 is 13 amino acids. The DNA for the CDR3 is TGTGCCAGCAGCTTACAGATACAAGAGACCCAGTACTTC. This encodes CASSLQIQETQYF.

The gene calls are TRBV21-1 and TRBJ2-7; TRBD2, the table's D call, lacks a check against the DNA. TRBV21-1 is annotated as a pseudogene. The length of the CDR3 is 17 residues. CDR3 region: CASIRAGGPGSSYEQYF. CDR3 nucleotides: TGTGCCAGCATACGAGCGGGAGGGCCTGGGAGCTCCTACGAGCAGTACTTC.

This chain links TRBV5-1 with TRBJ1-1; D not certain. This CDR3 has 15 amino acids. The germline V and J ends were trimmed by 3 bases and 0 bases, with 12 bases remaining between them. CDR1 is SGHRS and CDR2 is YFSETQ in the germline V gene. CDR3 coding DNA: TGCGCCAGCAGCTCCCAGACACCTATGAACACTGAAGCTTTCTTT. Residues: CASSSQTPMNTEAFF.

The chain has TRBV5-1 and TRBJ1-1, with 8 bases aligning to TRBD1. This CDR3 has 17 amino acids. V trimming: 0 bases; J trimming: 2 bases; junction bases outside the gene matches: 9. Germline V gene data show CDR1 as SGHRS and CDR2 as YFSETQ. CDR3 nucleotide sequence: TGCGCCAGCAGCTTGGCCGGGCGGACAGGGTACAACACTGAAGCTTTCTTT. This gives the protein CASSLAGRTGYNTEAFF.

This clone was found a few times. The genes are TRBV19 and TRBJ1-1; no clear D. Between the trimmed V and J ends, which lost 6 bases and 3 bases, there was a span of 11 bases. The CDR3 covers 13 residues. The germline V gene encodes CDR1 LNHDA and CDR2 SQIVND (reference sequence). The CDR3 spells CASSNSRDTEAFF. The CDR3 DNA is TGTGCCAGTAGCAACAGCCGTGACACTGAAGCTTTCTTT.

The rearrangement uses TRBV7-8 and TRBJ2-5; 12 bases are a match to TRBD2. Germline values: CDR1 SGHVS, CDR2 FQNEAQ. The V and J ends lost 5 bases and 1 base, in that order; junction bases with no gene match: 5. The CDR3 is made up of 16 amino acids. CDR3 coding DNA: TGTGCCAGCAGCGGATTACTAGCGGGAGGCCAAGAGACCCAGTACTTC. Protein product: CASSGLLAGGQETQYF.

The rearrangement joins TRBV15 to TRBJ2-4, with 9 bases lining up with TRBD1. Per the germline V gene, CDR1 is LNHNV and CDR2 is YYDKDF (reference sequence). V gave up 1 base and J gave up 6 bases; unmatched junction bases: 4. The CDR3 extends over 15 amino acids. Here the CDR3 reads CATSRAQGAVNIQYF. CDR3 bases: TGTGCCACCAGCAGAGCACAGGGGGCGGTAAACATTCAGTACTTC. Drawing the rest from reference TRBV15 and TRBJ2-4, the complete variable domain is DAMVIQNPRYQVTQFGKPVTLSCSQTLNHNVMYWYQQKSSQAPKLLFHYYDKDFNNEADTPDNFQSRRPNTSFCFLDIRSPGLGDTAMYLCATSRAQGAVNIQYFGAGTRLSVL.

The chain joins TRBV27 to TRBJ1-2; 8 bases fit TRBD1. The V gene's germline CDR1 is MNHEY and CDR2 SMNVEV (reference sequence). Germline trimming cut 8 bases from V and 0 bases from J; bases unmatched to any gene: 8. This CDR3 contains 15 residues. The CDR3: CASRAWGQANYGYTF. The CDR3 DNA follows: TGTGCCAGCCGCGCCTGGGGACAGGCTAACTATGGCTACACCTTC.

This chain uses TRBV10-3 with TRBJ2-7, with 12 bases identical to TRBD2. This CDR3 is built from 14 residues. V lost 5 bases and J lost 3; bases outside the gene matches: 2. Per germline, CDR1 ENHRY and CDR2 SYGVKD. CDR3: CAISSTSGGYEQYF. CDR3 nucleotide sequence: TGTGCCATCAGTTCGACTAGCGGGGGCTACGAGCAGTACTTC.

Details on this clone: Other DNA sequences in the same sample also yield this CDR3. V gene TRBV18 combines with J gene TRBJ1-2, with a possible D match to TRBD1 (5 bases). This CDR3 has 13 amino acids. Germline lookup yields CDR1 KGHSH and CDR2 LQKENI. V lost 0 bases, J lost 4 bases, and 6 bases lay in between. The CDR3 protein is CASSPPGGYGYTF. The CDR3 coding sequence is TGTGCCAGCTCACCACCGGGGGGCTATGGCTACACCTTC.

This chain links TRBV6-6 with TRBJ1-3; D ambiguous. The V gene's germline CDR1 is MNHNY and CDR2 SVGAGI (reference sequence). CDR3 length: 11 amino acids. Trimming cost V 8 bases and J 4 bases, with 6 bases left between them. CDR3 sequence: CASLTGNTIYF. In DNA, the CDR3 is TGTGCCAGCTTAACAGGAAACACCATATATTTT.

This chain connects TRBV5-1 to TRBJ2-3, with TRBD2 as a possible D gene (6 bases). Trimming stripped 3 bases from V and 3 bases from J, with 23 bases between. CDR1 is SGHRS, CDR2 YFSETQ, per germline. CDR3 size: 18 residues. DNA of the CDR3: TGCGCCAGCAGCTCCAACCGGGACTCCAGGGAGTGGACAGATACGCAGTATTTT. This gives the protein CASSSNRDSREWTDTQYF.

The sample holds one count of this clone. The chain joins TRBV25-1 to TRBJ2-5, with 7 bases aligning to TRBD2. From germline, CDR1 is MGHDK and CDR2 SYGVNS. This CDR3 is built from 14 residues. V trimming: 5 bases; J trimming: 5 bases; junction bases outside the gene matches: 8. The CDR3 spells CASSRGDVSETQYF. DNA of the CDR3: TGTGCCAGCAGTCGGGGGGACGTGTCGGAGACCCAGTACTTC.

The chain links TRBV27 to TRBJ2-2, with a possible D match to TRBD1 (5 bases). The length of the CDR3 is 15 residues. The ends were cut back, 0 bases at V and 8 bases at J, with 13 bases in the middle. Germline CDR1 reads MNHEY; CDR2 reads SMNVEV (reference sequence). CDR3 loop: CASSLSAGFGGELFF. In DNA form, the CDR3 reads TGTGCCAGCAGTTTATCGGCAGGGTTTGGAGGGGAGCTGTTTTTT.